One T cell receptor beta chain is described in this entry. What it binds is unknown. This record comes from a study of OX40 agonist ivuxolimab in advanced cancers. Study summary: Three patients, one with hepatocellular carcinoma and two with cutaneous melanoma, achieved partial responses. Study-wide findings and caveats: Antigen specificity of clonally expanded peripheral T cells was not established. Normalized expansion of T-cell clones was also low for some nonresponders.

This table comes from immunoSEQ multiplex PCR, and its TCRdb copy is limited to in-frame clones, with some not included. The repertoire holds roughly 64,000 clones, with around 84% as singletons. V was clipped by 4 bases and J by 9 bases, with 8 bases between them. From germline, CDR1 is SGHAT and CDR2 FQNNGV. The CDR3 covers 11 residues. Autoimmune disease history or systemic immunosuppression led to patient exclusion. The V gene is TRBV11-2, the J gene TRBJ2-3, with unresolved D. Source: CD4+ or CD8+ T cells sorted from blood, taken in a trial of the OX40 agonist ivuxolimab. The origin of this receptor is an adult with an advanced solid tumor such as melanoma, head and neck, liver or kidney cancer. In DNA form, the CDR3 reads TGTGCCAGCAGCTCCCAATCGACGCAGTATTTT. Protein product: CASSSQSTQYF.